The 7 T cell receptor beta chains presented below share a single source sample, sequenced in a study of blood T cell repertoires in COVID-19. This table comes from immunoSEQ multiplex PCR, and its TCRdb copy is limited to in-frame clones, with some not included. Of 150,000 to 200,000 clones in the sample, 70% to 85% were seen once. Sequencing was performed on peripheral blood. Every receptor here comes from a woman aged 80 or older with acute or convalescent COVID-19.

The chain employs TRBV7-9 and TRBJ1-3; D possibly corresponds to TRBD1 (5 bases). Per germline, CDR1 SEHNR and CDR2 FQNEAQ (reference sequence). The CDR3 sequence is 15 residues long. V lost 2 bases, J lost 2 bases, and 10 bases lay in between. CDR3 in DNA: TGTGCCAGCAGCTTAAGGGGAACCCCTGGAAACACCATATATTTT. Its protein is CASSLRGTPGNTIYF.

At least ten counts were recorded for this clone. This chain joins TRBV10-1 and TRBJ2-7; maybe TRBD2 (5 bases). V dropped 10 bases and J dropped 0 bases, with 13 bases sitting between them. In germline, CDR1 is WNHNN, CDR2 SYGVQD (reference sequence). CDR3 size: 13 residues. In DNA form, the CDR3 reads TGCGCCAACGCGGAGGAGAGCTCCTACGAGCAGTACTTC. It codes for CANAEESSYEQYF.

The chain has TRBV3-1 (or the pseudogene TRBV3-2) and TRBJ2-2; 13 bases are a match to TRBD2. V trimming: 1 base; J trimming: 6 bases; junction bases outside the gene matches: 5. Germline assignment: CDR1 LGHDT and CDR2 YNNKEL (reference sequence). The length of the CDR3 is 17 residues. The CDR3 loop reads CASSQARTSGRAGELFF. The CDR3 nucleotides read TGTGCCAGCAGCCAAGCCCGGACTAGCGGGAGAGCCGGGGAGCTGTTTTTT.

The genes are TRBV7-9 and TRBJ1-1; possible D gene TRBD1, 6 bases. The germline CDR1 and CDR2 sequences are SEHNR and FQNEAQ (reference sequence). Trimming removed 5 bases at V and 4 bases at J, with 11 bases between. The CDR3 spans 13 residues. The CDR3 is CASSPQGTTEAFF. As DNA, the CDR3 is TGTGCCAGCAGCCCTCAGGGGACCACTGAAGCTTTCTTT.

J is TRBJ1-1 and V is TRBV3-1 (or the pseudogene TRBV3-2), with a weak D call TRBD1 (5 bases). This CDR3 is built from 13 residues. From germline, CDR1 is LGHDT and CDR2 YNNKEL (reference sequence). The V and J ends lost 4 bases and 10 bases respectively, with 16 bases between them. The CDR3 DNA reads TGTGCCAGCAGCCCCAGACCGGGGGAGGGAGCTTTCTTT. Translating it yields CASSPRPGEGAFF.

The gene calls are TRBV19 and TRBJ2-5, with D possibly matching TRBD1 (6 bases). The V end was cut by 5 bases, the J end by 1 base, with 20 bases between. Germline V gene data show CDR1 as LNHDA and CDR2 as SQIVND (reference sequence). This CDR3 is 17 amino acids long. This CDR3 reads CASSATGSIRPQETQYF. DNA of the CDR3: TGTGCCAGTAGTGCAACAGGGTCTATTCGGCCCCAAGAGACCCAGTACTTC.

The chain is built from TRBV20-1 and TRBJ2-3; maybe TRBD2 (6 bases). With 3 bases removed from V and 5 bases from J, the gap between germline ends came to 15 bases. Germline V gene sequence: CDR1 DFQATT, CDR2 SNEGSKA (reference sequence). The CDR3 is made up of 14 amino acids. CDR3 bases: TGCAGTGCTAGTGCTCGGGAGAATGTAGATACGCAGTATTTT. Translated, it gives CSASARENVDTQYF.